Each of the 5 T cell receptor beta chains below was sequenced from the same sample in a study of T cell changes during pregnancy in multiple sclerosis. Assay: immunoSEQ multiplex PCR; the TCRdb copy retains only in-frame clones and omits some. In the table there are around 50,000 clones, 80% to 95% of which are singletons. The material sequenced was CD4+ T cells from peripheral blood mononuclear cells, taken after pregnancy. The origin of the receptors is a female donor in good health, enrolled as a control in a pregnancy study.

Only one count was recorded for this clone. The chain is built from TRBV2 and TRBJ2-1, with D possibly being TRBD2 (6 bases). Trimming took off 5 bases at V and 9 bases at J, with 14 bases between the two ends. This CDR3 is 13 amino acids long. CDR1 and CDR2 from the germline V gene are SNHLY and FYNNEI. The CDR3 here is CASSSETSAEQFF. Here the CDR3 DNA reads TGTGCCAGCAGTTCGGAGACTAGTGCTGAGCAGTTCTTC.

J is TRBJ2-3 and V is TRBV6-4; 13 nucleotides match TRBD2. Trimming removed 6 bases from V and 1 base from J; junction bases left unmatched: 1. The CDR3 covers 15 residues. Germline CDR1 and CDR2: MRHNA and SNTAGT. CDR3 sequence reads: CASSGTSGGTDTQYF. CDR3 bases: TGTGCCAGCAGCGGGACTAGCGGGGGCACAGATACGCAGTATTTT.

This chain uses TRBV6-5 with TRBJ2-1; no clear D gene. The germline V and J ends were trimmed by 0 bases and 5 bases, with 8 bases remaining between them. The CDR3 is made up of 14 amino acids. Germline V gives CDR1 MNHEY, CDR2 SVGAGI. CDR3 amino acids: CASSYSYQNNEQFF. CDR3 nucleotides: TGTGCCAGCAGTTACTCGTACCAGAACAATGAGCAGTTCTTC.

This chain joins TRBV7-2 and TRBJ1-4; TRBD1 aligns across 8 bases. J lost 4 bases, V lost 5 bases, and 12 bases had no gene match. The germline gives CDR1 SGHTA, CDR2 FQGNSA. This CDR3 contains 17 residues. CDR3 in amino acids: CASSPGGAGGFNEKLFF. CDR3 nucleotide sequence: TGTGCCAGCAGCCCAGGGGGTGCAGGGGGCTTTAATGAAAAACTGTTTTTT.

Only a few counts were recorded for this clone. The rearrangement uses TRBV5-6 and TRBJ2-2; D call uncertain. CDR1 and CDR2 (germline): SGHDT, YYEEEE. The CDR3 covers 15 residues. The V end lost 4 bases, the J end lost 4 bases, and 14 bases lay between the germline ends. The CDR3 nucleotides are TGTGCCAGCAGCCAGTTTGGGCACCTCACCGGGGAGCTGTTTTTT. Encoded protein: CASSQFGHLTGELFF. Full variable domain (rest looked up from reference TRBV5-6 and TRBJ2-2): DAGVTQSPTHLIKTRGQQVTLRCSPKSGHDTVSWYQQALGQGPQFIFQYYEEEERQRGNFPDRFSGHQFPNYSSELNVNALLLGDSALYLCASSQFGHLTGELFFGEGSRLTVL.